These T cell receptor beta chains were read from a single sample in a study of T cell responses to AZD1222 COVID-19 vaccine. Here immunoSEQ multiplex PCR was the method, and the copy in TCRdb shows in-frame clones only, minus some. The profile shows nearly 95,000 clones, more than 80% of them singletons. The input for sequencing was peripheral blood, taken 28 days after the second AZD1222 dose. The receptor set was obtained from an adult who received the AZD1222 COVID-19 vaccine. The CDR3 runs from the conserved cysteine through the conserved F or W. A D gene is named only where the DNA matches it firmly. Clone size is shown for a subset of rows, as once, few, many or a class of expanded clone.

NA NA TRBJ2-7 TRBV6-2/TRBV6-3 TGTGCCAGCAGTTACCCCGGGTCGGCCCGGGATTACGAGCAGTACTTC CASSYPGSARDYEQYF
TRBD1 NA TRBJ1-2 TRBV12-5 TGTGCTAGTGGTTTGGACACAGGGGTTATCGGCTATGGCTACACCTTC CASGLDTGVIGYGYTF
NA NA TRBJ1-1 TRBV19 TGTGCCAGTAACAGACAGTTGAACACTGAAGCTTTCTTT CASNRQLNTEAFF
NA few TRBJ1-5 TRBV4-2 TGTGCCAGCAGCCGGAGCGCTAGCAATCAGCCCCAGCATTTT CASSRSASNQPQHF
TRBD2 NA TRBJ2-1 TRBV6-4 TGTGCCAGCAGTGACTCGGATAGCGGGTACAATGAGCAGTTCTTC CASSDSDSGYNEQFF
NA few TRBJ2-3 TRBV2 TGTGCCAGCAGTGAGACCCCTAGCACAGATACGCAGTATTTT CASSETPSTDTQYF
TRBD1 NA TRBJ1-3 TRBV19 TGTGCCAGTAGTATGGGGACAGGGACTGGAAACACCATATATTTT CASSMGTGTGNTIYF
NA NA TRBJ1-4 TRBV7-9 TGTGCCAGCAGCTTTTGGGTAGGCGGGGACGAAAAACTGTTTTTT CASSFWVGGDEKLFF
NA NA TRBJ2-3 TRBV10-3 TGTGCCATCAGTGACGAGGGGCTAAGCACAGATACGCAGTATTTT CAISDEGLSTDTQYF
NA NA TRBJ2-3 TRBV27 TGTGCCAGCAGGCCGCTAGGTGGCGCAGATACGCAGTATTTT CASRPLGGADTQYF
NA NA TRBJ2-3 TRBV24-1 TGTGCCACCAGCGATGGGAGGGGGGGAGGCTCAGATACGCAGTATTTT CATSDGRGGGSDTQYF
NA NA TRBJ2-1 TRBV18 TGTGCCAGCTCCCGACTCGGTCTTTACAATGAGCAGTTCTTC CASSRLGLYNEQFF
NA NA TRBJ2-3 TRBV21-1 TGTGCCAGCAGACTGATCACCCTCCGGGACAGGGGTTGGAATCGGGATACGCAGTATTTT CASRLITLRDRGWNRDTQYF
TRBD2 NA TRBJ2-7 TRBV6-6 TGTGCCAGCAGTTTCGGGACTAGCGGGAACTACGAGCAGTACTTC CASSFGTSGNYEQYF
TRBD1 few TRBJ1-1 TRBV6-5 TGTGCCAGCAGTTCACAGGGGGCGCGTTCGGCAGCTTTCTTT CASSSQGARSAAFF
TRBD1 NA TRBJ1-5 TRBV11-2 TGTGCCAGCAGCCAACAGGGGGACAATCAGCCCCAGCATTTT CASSQQGDNQPQHF
NA NA TRBJ1-5 TRBV2 TGTGCCAGCAGTTCGCGCCTCGGGGAGCCCCAGCATTTT CASSSRLGEPQHF
TRBD2 NA TRBJ2-1 TRBV7-8 TGTGCCAGCAGCTTAGGGGTGACTAGCGGCTACAATGAGCAGTTCTTC CASSLGVTSGYNEQFF
TRBD1 NA TRBJ2-7 TRBV6-5 TGTGCCAGCAGTCGGACAGGGGGCTTTCACTACGAGCAGTACTTC CASSRTGGFHYEQYF
NA NA TRBJ1-3 TRBV7-2 TGTGCCAGCAGCTTGTCGAGCTCTGGAAACACCATATATTTT CASSLSSSGNTIYF
NA NA TRBJ2-7 TRBV7-2 TGTGCCAGCAGCTTGTGGGGGGACGGCGTGCAGTACTTC CASSLWGDGVQYF
TRBD1 NA TRBJ1-4 TRBV6-5 TGTGCCAGCAGTTACCTACGGACAGGGACTAATGAAAAACTGTTTTTT CASSYLRTGTNEKLFF
TRBD1 NA TRBJ2-2 TRBV19 TGTGCCAGTAGTCCCAGGGGGCGCTCGGACGGGGAGCTGTTTTTT CASSPRGRSDGELFF
TRBD2 NA TRBJ2-7 TRBV29-1 TGCAGCGTTGGGGGGGGTACCCTTCCCTACGAGCAGTACTTC CSVGGGTLPYEQYF
NA NA TRBJ1-5 TRBV11-2 TGTGCCAGCAGCCCAGGCTACAGTAGCAATCAGCCCCAGCATTTT CASSPGYSSNQPQHF
NA NA TRBJ1-1 TRBV30 TGTGCCTGGAGTCCCCTGAGAGCCACTGAAGCTTTCTTT CAWSPLRATEAFF
NA NA TRBJ1-1 TRBV2 TGTGCCAGCACAGGGGAAGGGAACACTGAAGCTTTCTTT CASTGEGNTEAFF
NA NA TRBJ2-3 TRBV5-8 TGTGCCAGCAGCTTGTTCCTAGCGTCACTTAGCACAGATACGCAGTATTTT CASSLFLASLSTDTQYF
TRBD2 NA TRBJ2-1 TRBV7-3 TGTGCCAGCAGCTTAATAGCGGGAGGGGACAATGAGCAGTTCTTC CASSLIAGGDNEQFF
TRBD1 NA TRBJ1-6 TRBV7-9 TGTGCCAGCAGCTCGGACCGGGACAGGGAGCCCCTTGGGCCCCTCCACTTT CASSSDRDREPLGPLHF